Listed here is a single T cell receptor beta chain. Antigen: not known. Use of 60 Vbeta and 13 Jbeta primers characterized the PCR. Some clones are missing from TCRdb's copy, which holds only in-frame ones; the method was immunoSEQ multiplex PCR. Here the sample spans 100,000 to 120,000 clones, 65% to 90% being singletons. This record belongs to a study of cytomegalovirus exposure and HLA in healthy donors. Study conclusions and caveats: No immune exposure information besides CMV serostatus was available.

Sequenced input: PBMCs. The receptor's source is a man aged 30-40 years in good health and CMV-seropositive.

CDR3 in amino acids: CASIQDRGFLEQFF. CDR3 bases: TGTGCCTCAATCCAGGACAGGGGGTTTCTTGAGCAGTTCTTC. The chain joins TRBV2 to TRBJ2-1, with 10 bases identical to TRBD1. Germline CDR1 is SNHLY and CDR2 is FYNNEI. The CDR3 has 14 amino acids. The V gene end was trimmed by 11 bases and the J gene end by 9 bases; junction bases not matched to a gene: 13. Based on the CDR3 plus reference TRBV2 and TRBJ2-1, the full variable domain is EPEVTQTPSHQVTQMGQEVILRCVPISNHLYFYWYRQILGQKVEFLVSFYNNEISEKSEIFDDQFSVERPDGSNFTLKIRSTKLEDSAMYFCASIQDRGFLEQFFGPGTRLTVL.